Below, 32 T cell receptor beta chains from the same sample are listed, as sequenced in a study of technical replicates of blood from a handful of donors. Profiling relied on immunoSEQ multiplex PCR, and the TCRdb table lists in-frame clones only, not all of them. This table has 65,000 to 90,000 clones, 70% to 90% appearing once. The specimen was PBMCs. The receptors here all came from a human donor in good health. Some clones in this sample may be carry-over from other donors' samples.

The CDR3 loop reads CASSNGGTDYTEAFF. CDR3 coding DNA: TGCGCCAGCAGTAATGGGGGGACCGACTACACTGAAGCTTTCTTT. The rearrangement links TRBV5-1 to TRBJ1-1; D might be TRBD1 (5 bases). V lost 5 bases to trimming and J lost 3 bases, with 17 bases between them. Germline lookup yields CDR1 SGHRS and CDR2 YFSETQ. The CDR3 is 15 residues long.

DNA for the CDR3: TGTGCCAGCAGCCAGACAGGGATTGGAGAGACCCAGTACTTC. Its protein product is CASSQTGIGETQYF. This rearrangement joins TRBV11-2 to TRBJ2-5; TRBD1 matches at 7 bases. Trimming removed 5 bases from V and 4 bases from J; junction bases left unmatched: 7. Germline CDR1 is SGHAT and CDR2 is FQNNGV. The CDR3 totals 14 residues.

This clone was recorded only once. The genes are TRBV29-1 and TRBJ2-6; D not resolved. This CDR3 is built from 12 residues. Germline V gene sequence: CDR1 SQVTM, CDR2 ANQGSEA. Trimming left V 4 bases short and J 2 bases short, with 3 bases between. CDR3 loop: CSVVTGANVLTF. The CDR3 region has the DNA TGCAGCGTTGTAACTGGGGCCAACGTCCTGACTTTC.

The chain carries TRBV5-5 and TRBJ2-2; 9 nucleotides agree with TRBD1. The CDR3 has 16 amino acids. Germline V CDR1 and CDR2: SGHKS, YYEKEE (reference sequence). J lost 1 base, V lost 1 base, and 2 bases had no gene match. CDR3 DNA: TGTGCCAGCAGCTTGAAGGACAGGGGGAACACCGGGGAGCTGTTTTTT. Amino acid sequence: CASSLKDRGNTGELFF. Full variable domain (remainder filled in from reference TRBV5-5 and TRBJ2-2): DAGVTQSPTHLIKTRGQQVTLRCSPISGHKSVSWYQQVLGQGPQFIFQYYEKEERGRGNFPDRFSARQFPNYSSELNVNALLLGDSALYLCASSLKDRGNTGELFFGEGSRLTVL.

The chain's CDR3 is CASSVGETEAFF. CDR3 nucleotide sequence: TGTGCCAGCAGCGTAGGAGAGACTGAAGCTTTCTTT. The chain combines TRBV9 with TRBJ1-1; D call uncertain. This CDR3 is 12 amino acids long. With 0 bases removed from V and 5 bases from J, the gap between germline ends came to 5 bases. CDR1 and CDR2 (germline): SGDLS, YYNGEE.

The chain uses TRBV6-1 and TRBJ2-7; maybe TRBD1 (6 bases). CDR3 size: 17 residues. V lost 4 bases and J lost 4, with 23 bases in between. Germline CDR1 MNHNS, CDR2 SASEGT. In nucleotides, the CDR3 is TGTGCCAGCAGTGCCGTCCACAGGGCCGCCTCACTTTACGAGCAGTACTTC. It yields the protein CASSAVHRAASLYEQYF.

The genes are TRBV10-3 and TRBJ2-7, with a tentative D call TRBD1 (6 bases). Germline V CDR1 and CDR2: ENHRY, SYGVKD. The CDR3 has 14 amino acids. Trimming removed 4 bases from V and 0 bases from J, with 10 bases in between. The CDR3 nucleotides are TGTGCCATCAGTGGGACAGTGAGCTCCTACGAGCAGTACTTC. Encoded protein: CAISGTVSSYEQYF.

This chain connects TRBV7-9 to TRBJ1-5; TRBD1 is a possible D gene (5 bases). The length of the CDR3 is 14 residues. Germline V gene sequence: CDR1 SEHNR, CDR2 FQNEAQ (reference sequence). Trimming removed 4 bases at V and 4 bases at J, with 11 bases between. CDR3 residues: CASSSDKTNQPQHF. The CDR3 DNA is TGTGCCAGCAGCTCGGACAAGACTAATCAGCCCCAGCATTTT.

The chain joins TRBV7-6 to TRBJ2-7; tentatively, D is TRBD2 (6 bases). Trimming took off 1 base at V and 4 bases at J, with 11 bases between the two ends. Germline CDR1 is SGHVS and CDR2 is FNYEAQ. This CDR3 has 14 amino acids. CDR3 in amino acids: CASSLEGGSYEQYF. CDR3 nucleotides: TGTGCCAGCAGCTTAGAGGGAGGTTCGTACGAGCAGTACTTC.

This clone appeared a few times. For the CDR3, the DNA is TGCGCCAGCAGCATAGACAGAACTGAAGCTTTCTTT. Its translation is CASSIDRTEAFF. The genes are TRBV5-1 and TRBJ1-1; D perhaps matches TRBD1 (5 bases). The CDR3 length is 12 residues. Germline CDR1 SGHRS, CDR2 YFSETQ. Trimming removed 4 bases at V and 5 bases at J, with 9 bases between.

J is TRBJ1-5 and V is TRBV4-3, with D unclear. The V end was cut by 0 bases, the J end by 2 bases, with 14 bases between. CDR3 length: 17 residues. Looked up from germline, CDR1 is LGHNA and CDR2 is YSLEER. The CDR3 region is CASSQDHYFGGNQPQHF. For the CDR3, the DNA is TGCGCCAGCAGCCAAGACCATTACTTCGGGGGCAATCAGCCCCAGCATTTT.

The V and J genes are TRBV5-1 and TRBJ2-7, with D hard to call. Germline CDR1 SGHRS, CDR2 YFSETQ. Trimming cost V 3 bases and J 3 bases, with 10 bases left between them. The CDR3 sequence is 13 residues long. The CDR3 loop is CASSSGVNYEQYF. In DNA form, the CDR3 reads TGCGCCAGCAGCTCGGGTGTGAACTACGAGCAGTACTTC.

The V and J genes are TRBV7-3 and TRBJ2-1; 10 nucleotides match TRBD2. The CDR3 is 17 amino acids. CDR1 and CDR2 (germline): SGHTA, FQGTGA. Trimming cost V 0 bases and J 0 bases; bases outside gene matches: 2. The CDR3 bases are TGTGCCAGCAGCTTAACCCGACTAGCGGGCTCCTACAATGAGCAGTTCTTC. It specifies CASSLTRLAGSYNEQFF.

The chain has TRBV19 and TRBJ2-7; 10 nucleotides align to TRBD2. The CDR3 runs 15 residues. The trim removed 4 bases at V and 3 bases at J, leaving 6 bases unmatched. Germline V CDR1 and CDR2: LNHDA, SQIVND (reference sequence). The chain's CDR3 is CASSRGLAEGYEQYF. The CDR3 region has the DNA TGTGCCAGTAGTAGAGGACTAGCGGAGGGCTACGAGCAGTACTTC.

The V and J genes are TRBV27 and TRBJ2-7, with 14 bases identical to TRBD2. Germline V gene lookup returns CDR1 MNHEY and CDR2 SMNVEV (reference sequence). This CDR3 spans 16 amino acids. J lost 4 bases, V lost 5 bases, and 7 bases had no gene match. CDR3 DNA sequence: TGTGCCAGCAGTATCTACCGACTAGCGGGAGGGTACGAGCAGTACTTC. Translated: CASSIYRLAGGYEQYF.

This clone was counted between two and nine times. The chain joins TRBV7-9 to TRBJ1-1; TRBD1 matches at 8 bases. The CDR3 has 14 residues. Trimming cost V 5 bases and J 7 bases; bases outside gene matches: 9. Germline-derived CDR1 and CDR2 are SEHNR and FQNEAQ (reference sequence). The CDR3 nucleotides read TGTGCCAGCAGCCCGCAGGGGACAGGCCTTGAAGCTTTCTTT. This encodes CASSPQGTGLEAFF.

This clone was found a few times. DNA of the CDR3: TGTGCCAGCAGTTCCTCCCGAGCCGATGAGACCCAGTACTTC. Translated: CASSSSRADETQYF. The chain recombines TRBV27 with TRBJ2-5; D not certain. V was clipped by 4 bases and J by 5 bases, with 14 bases between them. CDR3 length: 14 residues. Germline assignment: CDR1 MNHEY and CDR2 SMNVEV (reference sequence).

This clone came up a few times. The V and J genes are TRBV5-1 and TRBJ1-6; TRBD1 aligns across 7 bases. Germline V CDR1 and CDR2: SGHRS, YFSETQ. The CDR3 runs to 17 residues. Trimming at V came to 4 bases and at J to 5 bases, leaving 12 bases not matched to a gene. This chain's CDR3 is CASSQEDRQGDNSPLHF. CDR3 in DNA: TGCGCCAGCAGCCAGGAGGACAGGCAGGGCGATAATTCACCCCTCCACTTT. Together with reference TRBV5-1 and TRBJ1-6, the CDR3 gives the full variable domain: KAGVTQTPRYLIKTRGQQVTLSCSPISGHRSVSWYQQTPGQGLQFLFEYFSETQRNKGNFPGRFSGRQFSNSRSEMNVSTLELGDSALYLCASSQEDRQGDNSPLHFGNGTRLTVT.

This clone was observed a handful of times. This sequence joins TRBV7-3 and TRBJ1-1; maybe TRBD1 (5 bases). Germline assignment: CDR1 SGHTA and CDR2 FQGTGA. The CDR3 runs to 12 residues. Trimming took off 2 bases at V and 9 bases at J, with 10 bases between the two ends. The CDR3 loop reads CASSLVGGKAFF. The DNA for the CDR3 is TGTGCCAGCAGCTTAGTCGGGGGTAAAGCTTTCTTT. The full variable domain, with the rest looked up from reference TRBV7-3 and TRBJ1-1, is GAGVSQTPSNKVTEKGKYVELRCDPISGHTALYWYRQSLGQGPEFLIYFQGTGAADDSGLPNDRFFAVRPEGSVSTLKIQRTERGDSAVYLCASSLVGGKAFFGQGTRLTVV.

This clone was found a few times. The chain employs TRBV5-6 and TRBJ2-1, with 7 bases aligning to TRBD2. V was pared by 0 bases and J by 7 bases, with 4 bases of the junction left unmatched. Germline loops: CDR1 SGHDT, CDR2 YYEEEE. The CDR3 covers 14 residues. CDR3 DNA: TGTGCCAGCAGCTTGGTACGGGGAGGGAATGAGCAGTTCTTC. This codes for CASSLVRGGNEQFF.

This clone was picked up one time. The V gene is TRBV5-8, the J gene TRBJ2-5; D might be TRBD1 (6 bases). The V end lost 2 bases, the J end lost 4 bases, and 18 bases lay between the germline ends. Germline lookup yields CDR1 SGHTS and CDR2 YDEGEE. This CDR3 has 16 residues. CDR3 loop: CASSFLNRVLRETQYF. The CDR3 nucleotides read TGTGCCAGCAGCTTCTTAAACAGGGTCCTCCGAGAGACCCAGTACTTC. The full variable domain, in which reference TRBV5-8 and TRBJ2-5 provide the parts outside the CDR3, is EAGVTQSPTHLIKTRGQQATLRCSPISGHTSVYWYQQALGLGLQFLLWYDEGEERNRGNFPPRFSGRQFPNYSSELNVNALELEDSALYLCASSFLNRVLRETQYFGPGTRLLVL.

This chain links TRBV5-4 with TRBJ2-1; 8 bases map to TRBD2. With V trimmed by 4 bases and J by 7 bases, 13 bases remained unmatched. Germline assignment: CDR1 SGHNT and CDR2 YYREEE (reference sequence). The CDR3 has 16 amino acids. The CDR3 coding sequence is TGTGCCAGCAGCGGGGGGGAGCGGGGGTCGAGGAATGAGCAGTTCTTC. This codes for CASSGGERGSRNEQFF.

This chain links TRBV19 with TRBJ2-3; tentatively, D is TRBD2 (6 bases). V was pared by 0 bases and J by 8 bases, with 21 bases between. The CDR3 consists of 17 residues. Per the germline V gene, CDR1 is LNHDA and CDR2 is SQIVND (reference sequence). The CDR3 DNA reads TGTGCCAGTAGTATAGATCGGGGGTCCCCCTGGGCCAGTACGCAGTATTTT. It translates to CASSIDRGSPWASTQYF.

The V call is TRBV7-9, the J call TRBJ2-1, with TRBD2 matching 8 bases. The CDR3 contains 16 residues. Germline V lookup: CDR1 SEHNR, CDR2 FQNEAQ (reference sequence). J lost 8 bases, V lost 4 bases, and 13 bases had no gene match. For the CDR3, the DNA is TGTGCCAGCAGCTCCGGGGGGGCGGGTCCCTGGGATGAGCAGTTCTTC. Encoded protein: CASSSGGAGPWDEQFF.

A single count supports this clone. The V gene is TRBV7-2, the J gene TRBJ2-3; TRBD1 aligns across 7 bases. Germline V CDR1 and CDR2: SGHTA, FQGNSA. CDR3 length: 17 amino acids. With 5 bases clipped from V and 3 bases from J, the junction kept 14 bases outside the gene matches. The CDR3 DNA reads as TGTGCCAGCAGCCTCCCGAAAGGGGGCGGGTCGACAGATACGCAGTATTTT. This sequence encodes CASSLPKGGGSTDTQYF.

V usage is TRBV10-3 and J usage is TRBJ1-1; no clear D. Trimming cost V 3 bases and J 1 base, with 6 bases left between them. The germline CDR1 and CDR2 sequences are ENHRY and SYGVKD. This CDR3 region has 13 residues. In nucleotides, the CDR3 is TGTGCCATCAGTGAAACGAGGAACACTGAAGCTTTCTTT. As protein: CAISETRNTEAFF.

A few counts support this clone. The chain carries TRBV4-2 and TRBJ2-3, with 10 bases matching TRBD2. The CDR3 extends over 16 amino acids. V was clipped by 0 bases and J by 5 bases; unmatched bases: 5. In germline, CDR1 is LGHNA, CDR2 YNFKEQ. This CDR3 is CASSQEASGGGDTQYF. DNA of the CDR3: TGTGCCAGCAGCCAAGAAGCTAGCGGGGGAGGAGATACGCAGTATTTT.

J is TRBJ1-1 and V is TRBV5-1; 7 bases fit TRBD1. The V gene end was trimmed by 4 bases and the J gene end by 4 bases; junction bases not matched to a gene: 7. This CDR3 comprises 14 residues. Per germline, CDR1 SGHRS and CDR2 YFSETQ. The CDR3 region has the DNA TGCGCCAGCAGCGGTGACAGGGTCTTCACTGAAGCTTTCTTT. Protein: CASSGDRVFTEAFF.

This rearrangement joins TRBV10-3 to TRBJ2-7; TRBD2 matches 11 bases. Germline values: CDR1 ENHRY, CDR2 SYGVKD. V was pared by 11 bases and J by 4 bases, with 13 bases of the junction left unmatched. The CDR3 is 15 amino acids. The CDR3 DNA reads TGTGCCTCGCAGACCACTAGCGGGAGATCATACGAGCAGTACTTC. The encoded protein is CASQTTSGRSYEQYF.

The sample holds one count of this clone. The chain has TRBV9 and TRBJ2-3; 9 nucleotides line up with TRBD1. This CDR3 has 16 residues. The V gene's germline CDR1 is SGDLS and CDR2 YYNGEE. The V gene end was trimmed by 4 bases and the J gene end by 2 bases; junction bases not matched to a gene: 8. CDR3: CASSLDRGSFTDTQYF. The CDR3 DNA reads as TGTGCCAGCAGCTTGGACAGGGGAAGCTTCACAGATACGCAGTATTTT. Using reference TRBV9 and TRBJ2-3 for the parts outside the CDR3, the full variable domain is DSGVTQTPKHLITATGQRVTLRCSPRSGDLSVYWYQQSLDQGLQFLIQYYNGEERAKGNILERFSAQQFPDLHSELNLSSLELGDSALYFCASSLDRGSFTDTQYFGPGTRLTVL.

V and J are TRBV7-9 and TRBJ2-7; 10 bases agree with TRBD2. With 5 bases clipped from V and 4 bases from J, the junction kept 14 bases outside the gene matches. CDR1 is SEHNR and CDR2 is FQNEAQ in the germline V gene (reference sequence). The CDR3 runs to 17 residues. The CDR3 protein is CASSLGGASGGGYEQYF. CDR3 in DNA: TGTGCCAGCAGCCTCGGAGGTGCTAGCGGGGGAGGGTACGAGCAGTACTTC.

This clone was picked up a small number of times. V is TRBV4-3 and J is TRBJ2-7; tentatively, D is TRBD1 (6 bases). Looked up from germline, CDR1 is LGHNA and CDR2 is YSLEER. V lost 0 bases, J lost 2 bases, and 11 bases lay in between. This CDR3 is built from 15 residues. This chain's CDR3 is CASSQDRGAPYEQYF. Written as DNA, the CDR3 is TGCGCCAGCAGCCAAGACAGGGGTGCACCCTACGAGCAGTACTTC.